This TCR beta chain was obtained from a study of cytomegalovirus exposure and HLA in healthy donors. This clone was picked up a small number of times. The target antigen is unknown. The CDR3 runs 14 residues. CDR1 and CDR2 (germline): ENHRY, SYGVKD. The V and J ends lost 8 bases and 4 bases, in that order; junction bases with no gene match: 8. Study findings and constraints: A later analysis linked around 15,000 TCR beta sequences to HLA alleles at 0.05 false discovery rate. A later analysis linked a missense DCLRE1C variant to TCR beta V- and J-gene trimming. Within a later analysis, the majority of CMV-associated TCR beta chains appeared HLA-restricted.

Researchers ran the PCR with 60 Vbeta and 13 Jbeta primers. This table comes from immunoSEQ multiplex PCR, and its TCRdb copy is limited to in-frame clones, with some not included. The table lists about 170,000 clones, roughly 76% of them singletons. The clonotype originates from a male donor in good health and CMV-seronegative. The sequencing sample was made of PBMCs. The chain is built from TRBV10-3 and TRBJ1-3; 7 bases agree with TRBD1. The CDR3 loop reads CAIGGTVAGNTIYF. CDR3 nucleotides: TGTGCCATCGGCGGGACAGTTGCCGGAAACACCATATATTTT.